The sequence of this TCR beta chain was determined in a study of T cell repertoires in cytomegalovirus infection. Worth noting for this clonotype: Its antigen remains unknown.

Via MiXCR, TCRdb re-called the reads, giving one row per CDR3 protein. The sample yields around 310,000 distinct CDR3 sequences, approximately 32% seen once. The source is a human donor in good health (CMV status not recorded). Some clones in this sample may be carry-over from other donors' samples. The source material was cultured PBMCs, sampled from culture after CMV antigen stimulation.

The CDR3 DNA is TGTGCCAGCAGTTTTTATTTGGGCCTCCACAATGAGCAGTTCTTC. Its protein product is CASSFYLGLHNEQFF. The rearrangement links TRBV12-3 or TRBV12-4 to TRBJ2-1; D is unresolved. Trimming cost V 3 bases and J 5 bases, with 14 bases left between them. The length of the CDR3 is 15 residues.